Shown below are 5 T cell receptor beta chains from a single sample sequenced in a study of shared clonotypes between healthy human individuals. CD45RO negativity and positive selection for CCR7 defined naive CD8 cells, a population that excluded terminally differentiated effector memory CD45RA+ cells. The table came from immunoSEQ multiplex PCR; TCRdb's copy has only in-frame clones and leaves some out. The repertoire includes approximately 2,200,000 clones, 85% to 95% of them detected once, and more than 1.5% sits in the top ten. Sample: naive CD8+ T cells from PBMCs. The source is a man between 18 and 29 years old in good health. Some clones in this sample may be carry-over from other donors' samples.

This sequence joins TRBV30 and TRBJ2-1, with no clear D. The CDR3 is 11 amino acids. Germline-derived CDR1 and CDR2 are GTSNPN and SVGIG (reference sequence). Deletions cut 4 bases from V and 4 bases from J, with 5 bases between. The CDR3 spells CAWNEYNEQFF. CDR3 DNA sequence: TGTGCCTGGAACGAATACAATGAGCAGTTCTTC.

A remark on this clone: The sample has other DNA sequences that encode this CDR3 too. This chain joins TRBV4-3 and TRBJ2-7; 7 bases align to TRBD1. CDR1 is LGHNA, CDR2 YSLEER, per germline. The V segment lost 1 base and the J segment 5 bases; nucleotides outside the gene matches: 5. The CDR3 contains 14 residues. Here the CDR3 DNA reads TGCGCCAGCAGCCAAGGGGGCACAGGGGACGAGCAGTACTTC. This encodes CASSQGGTGDEQYF.

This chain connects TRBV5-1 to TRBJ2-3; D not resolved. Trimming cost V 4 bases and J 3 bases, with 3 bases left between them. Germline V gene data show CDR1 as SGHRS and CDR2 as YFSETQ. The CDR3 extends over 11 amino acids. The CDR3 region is CASSQTDTQYF. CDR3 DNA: TGCGCCAGCAGCCAAACAGATACGCAGTATTTT. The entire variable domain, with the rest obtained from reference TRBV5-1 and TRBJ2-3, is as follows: KAGVTQTPRYLIKTRGQQVTLSCSPISGHRSVSWYQQTPGQGLQFLFEYFSETQRNKGNFPGRFSGRQFSNSRSEMNVSTLELGDSALYLCASSQTDTQYFGPGTRLTVL.

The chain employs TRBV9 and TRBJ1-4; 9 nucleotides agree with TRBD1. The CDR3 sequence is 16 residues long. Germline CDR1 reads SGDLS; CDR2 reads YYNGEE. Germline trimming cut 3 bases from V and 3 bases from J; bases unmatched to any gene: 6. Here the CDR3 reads CASSEQGARSNEKLFF. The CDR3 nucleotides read TGTGCCAGCAGCGAACAGGGGGCGCGGTCTAATGAAAAACTGTTTTTT.

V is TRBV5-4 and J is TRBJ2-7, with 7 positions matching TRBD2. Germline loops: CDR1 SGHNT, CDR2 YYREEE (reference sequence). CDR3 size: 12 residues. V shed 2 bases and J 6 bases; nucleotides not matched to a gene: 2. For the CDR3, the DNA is TGTGCCAGCAGCTTTACTAGCGCCGAGCAGTACTTC. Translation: CASSFTSAEQYF.